This is a list of T cell receptor beta chains from one sample in a study of OX40 agonist ivuxolimab in advanced cancers. Data came from immunoSEQ multiplex PCR; TCRdb stores just in-frame clones and leaves some out. This repertoire shows tens of thousands of clones, around 73% found once; its top ten account for approximately 20%. Material: CD4+ or CD8+ T cells sorted from blood, obtained in a trial of the OX40 agonist ivuxolimab. The source is an adult with an advanced solid tumor such as melanoma, head and neck, liver or kidney cancer. The CDR3 runs from the conserved cysteine through the conserved F or W. The order of the fields is clone size, V gene, J gene, CDR3 protein. Clone size, where shown, is once, few, many, or a class for clones that have expanded.

clone_size: NA; v_call: TRBV6-6; j_call: TRBJ1-2; cdr3_aa: CASSTAGWDGDGYTF
clone_size: NA; v_call: TRBV11-2; j_call: TRBJ2-4; cdr3_aa: CASAEGLGIQYF
clone_size: NA; v_call: TRBV28; j_call: TRBJ1-1; cdr3_aa: CASSFFGSNTEAFF
clone_size: NA; v_call: TRBV30; j_call: TRBJ2-7; cdr3_aa: CAWSDSLWGYEQYF
clone_size: NA; v_call: TRBV5-8; j_call: TRBJ2-7; cdr3_aa: CASWTVAYEQYF
clone_size: NA; v_call: TRBV27; j_call: TRBJ1-1; cdr3_aa: CASSLGQGRANTEAFF
clone_size: NA; v_call: TRBV27; j_call: TRBJ2-7; cdr3_aa: CASSLVLAPTYEQYF
clone_size: few; v_call: TRBV19; j_call: TRBJ1-1; cdr3_aa: CASSAPGLGDTEAFF
clone_size: NA; v_call: TRBV9; j_call: TRBJ2-1; cdr3_aa: CASSARTGAYNEQFF
clone_size: NA; v_call: TRBV5-1; j_call: TRBJ2-7; cdr3_aa: CASTEGGYGVNEQYF
clone_size: NA; v_call: TRBV28; j_call: TRBJ2-5; cdr3_aa: CASSPTGWRDETQYF
clone_size: NA; v_call: TRBV19; j_call: TRBJ2-5; cdr3_aa: CASTLGYTHGETQYF
clone_size: NA; v_call: TRBV23-1; j_call: TRBJ2-7; cdr3_aa: CASTARTGDCEQYF
clone_size: NA; v_call: TRBV6-1; j_call: TRBJ1-1; cdr3_aa: CASSEWGTEAFF
clone_size: few; v_call: TRBV30; j_call: TRBJ2-3; cdr3_aa: CAWSWREGRGTDTQYF
clone_size: NA; v_call: TRBV28; j_call: TRBJ1-2; cdr3_aa: CASSLSGPVPYYTF
clone_size: NA; v_call: TRBV4-3; j_call: TRBJ2-1; cdr3_aa: CASSQDIGGNKDNEQFF